The clone carrying this T cell receptor (beta chain) was counted only a few times. Its antigen is not known. Preparation of the TCRbeta library used unique molecular identifiers. TCRdb reanalysed the PCR reads using MiXCR and keeps one entry per CDR3 protein. The sample holds some 200,000 distinct CDR3 sequences, 7% to 9% seen once. The entry originates in a study of T-cell reconstitution after alpha-beta-depleted transplantation in children. The CDR3 is 15 residues long. Germline CDR1 reads LGHNA; CDR2 reads YNFKEQ. The V end was cut by 0 bases, the J end by 6 bases, with 14 bases between. Study-wide points: The study reportedly traced alpha-beta T cells about two months after transplant to several hundred expanded graft clones. Once a year had passed after transplant, T-cell counts and diversity came mostly from newly produced T cells.

The gene calls are TRBV4-2 and TRBJ2-5; TRBD1 is a possible D gene (5 bases). The sequence was obtained from a male patient under 10 years old who had a stem cell transplant for acute myeloid leukemia, so the T cells may come from the graft donor. The sample consisted of PBMCs, mostly from graft donor cells, taken 360 days after TCRalphabeta/CD19-depleted stem cell transplant. The CDR3 DNA follows: TGTGCCAGCAGCCAAGAGGTCAGGCAGGGTCAGACCCAGTACTTC. Its protein is CASSQEVRQGQTQYF.